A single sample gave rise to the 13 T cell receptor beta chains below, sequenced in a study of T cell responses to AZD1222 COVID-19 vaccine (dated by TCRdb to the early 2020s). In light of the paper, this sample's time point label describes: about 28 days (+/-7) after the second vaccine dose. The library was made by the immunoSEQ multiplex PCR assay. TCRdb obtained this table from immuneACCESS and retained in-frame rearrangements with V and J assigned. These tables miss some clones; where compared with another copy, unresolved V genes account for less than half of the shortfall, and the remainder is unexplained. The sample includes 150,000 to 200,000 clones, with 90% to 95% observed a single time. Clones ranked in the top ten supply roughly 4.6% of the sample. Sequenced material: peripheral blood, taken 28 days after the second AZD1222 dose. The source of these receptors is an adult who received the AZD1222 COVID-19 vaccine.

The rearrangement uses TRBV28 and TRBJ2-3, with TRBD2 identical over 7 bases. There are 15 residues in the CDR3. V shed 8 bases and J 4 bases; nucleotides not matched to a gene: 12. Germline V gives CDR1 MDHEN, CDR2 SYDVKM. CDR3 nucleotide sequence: TGTGCCAGCCTCGGCGGGAGTTCTCGTGCAGATACGCAGTATTTT. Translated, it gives CASLGGSSRADTQYF.

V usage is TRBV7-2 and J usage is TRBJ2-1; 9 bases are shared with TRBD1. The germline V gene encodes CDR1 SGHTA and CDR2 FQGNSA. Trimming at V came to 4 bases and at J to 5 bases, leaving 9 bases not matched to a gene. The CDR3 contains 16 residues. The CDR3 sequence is CASSSSRDRVDNEQFF. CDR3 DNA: TGTGCCAGCAGCTCCTCCCGGGACAGGGTTGACAATGAGCAGTTCTTC. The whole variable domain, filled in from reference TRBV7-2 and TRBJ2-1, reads GAGVSQSPSNKVTEKGKDVELRCDPISGHTALYWYRQSLGQGLEFLIYFQGNSAPDKSGLPSDRFSAERTGGSVSTLTIQRTQQEDSAVYLCASSSSRDRVDNEQFFGPGTRLTVL.

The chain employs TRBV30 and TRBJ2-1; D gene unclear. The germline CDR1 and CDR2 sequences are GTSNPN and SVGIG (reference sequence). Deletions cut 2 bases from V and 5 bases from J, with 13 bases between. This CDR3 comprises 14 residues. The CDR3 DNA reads TGTGCCTGGAGTACCCCCCTCTGGAACAATGAGCAGTTCTTC. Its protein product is CAWSTPLWNNEQFF.

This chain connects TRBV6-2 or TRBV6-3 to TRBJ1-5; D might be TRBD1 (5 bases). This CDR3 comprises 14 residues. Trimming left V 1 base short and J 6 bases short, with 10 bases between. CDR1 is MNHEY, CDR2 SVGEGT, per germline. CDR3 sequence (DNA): TGTGCCAGCAGTTACTATGGGACGGGTCAGCCCCAGCATTTT. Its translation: CASSYYGTGQPQHF.

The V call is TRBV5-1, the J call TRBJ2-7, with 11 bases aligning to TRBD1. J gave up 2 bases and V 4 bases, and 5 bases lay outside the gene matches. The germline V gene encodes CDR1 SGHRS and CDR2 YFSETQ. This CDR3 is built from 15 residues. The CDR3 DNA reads TGCGCCAGCAGCAGGGGACAGGGGGGTCCCTACGAGCAGTACTTC. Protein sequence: CASSRGQGGPYEQYF.

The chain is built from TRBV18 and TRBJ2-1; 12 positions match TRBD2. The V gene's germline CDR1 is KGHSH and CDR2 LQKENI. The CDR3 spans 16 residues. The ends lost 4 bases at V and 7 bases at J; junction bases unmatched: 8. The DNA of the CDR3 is TGTGCCAGCTCACAAACACTAGCGGGAGGAGGTAATGAGCAGTTCTTC. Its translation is CASSQTLAGGGNEQFF.

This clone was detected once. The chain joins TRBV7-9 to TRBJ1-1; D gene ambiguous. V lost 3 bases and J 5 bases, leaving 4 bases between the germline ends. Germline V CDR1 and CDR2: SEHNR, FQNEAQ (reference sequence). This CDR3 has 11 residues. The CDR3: CASSFQTEAFF. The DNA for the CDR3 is TGTGCCAGCAGCTTTCAAACTGAAGCTTTCTTT.

The CDR3 nucleotides are TGTGCCAGCAGTGGGGATAGGAACACTGAAGCTTTCTTT. Protein product: CASSGDRNTEAFF. The chain couples TRBV2 to TRBJ1-1; no clear D. Germline CDR1 SNHLY, CDR2 FYNNEI. Trimming took 4 bases from V and 1 from J, leaving 7 bases between them. The CDR3 totals 13 residues.

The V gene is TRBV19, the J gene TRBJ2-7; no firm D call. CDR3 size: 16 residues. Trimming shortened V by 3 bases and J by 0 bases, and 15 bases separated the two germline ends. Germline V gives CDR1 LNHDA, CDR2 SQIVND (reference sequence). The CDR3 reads CASSMRGERDSYEQYF. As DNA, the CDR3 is TGTGCCAGTAGTATGAGAGGCGAGCGTGACTCCTACGAGCAGTACTTC.

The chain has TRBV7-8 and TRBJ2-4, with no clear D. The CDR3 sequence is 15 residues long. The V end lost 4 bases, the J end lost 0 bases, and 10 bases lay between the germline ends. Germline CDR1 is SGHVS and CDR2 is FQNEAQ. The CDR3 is CASSSDGLAKNIQYF. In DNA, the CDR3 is TGTGCCAGCAGCTCTGACGGGCTAGCCAAAAACATTCAGTACTTC. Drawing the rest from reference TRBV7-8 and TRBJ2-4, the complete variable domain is GAGVSQSPRYKVAKRGQDVALRCDPISGHVSLFWYQQALGQGPEFLTYFQNEAQLDKSGLPSDRFFAERPEGSVSTLKIQRTQQEDSAVYLCASSSDGLAKNIQYFGAGTRLSVL.

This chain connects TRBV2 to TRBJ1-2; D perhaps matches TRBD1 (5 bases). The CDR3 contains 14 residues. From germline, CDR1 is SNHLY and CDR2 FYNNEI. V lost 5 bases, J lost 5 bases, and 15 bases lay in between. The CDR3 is CASSFGQAIYGYTF. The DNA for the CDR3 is TGTGCCAGCAGTTTTGGACAAGCGATTTATGGCTACACCTTC.

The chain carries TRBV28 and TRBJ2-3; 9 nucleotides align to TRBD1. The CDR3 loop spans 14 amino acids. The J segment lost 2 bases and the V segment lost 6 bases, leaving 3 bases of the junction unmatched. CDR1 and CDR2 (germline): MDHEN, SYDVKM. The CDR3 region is CASSRDRVTDTQYF. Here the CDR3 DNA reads TGTGCCAGCAGCCGGGACAGGGTCACAGATACGCAGTATTTT.

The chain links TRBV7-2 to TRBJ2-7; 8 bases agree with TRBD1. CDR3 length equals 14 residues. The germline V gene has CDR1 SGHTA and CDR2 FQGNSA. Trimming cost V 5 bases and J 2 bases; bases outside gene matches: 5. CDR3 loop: CASSRDRSPYEQYF. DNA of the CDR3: TGTGCCAGCAGCCGGGACAGGAGCCCCTACGAGCAGTACTTC. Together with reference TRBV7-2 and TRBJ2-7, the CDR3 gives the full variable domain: GAGVSQSPSNKVTEKGKDVELRCDPISGHTALYWYRQSLGQGLEFLIYFQGNSAPDKSGLPSDRFSAERTGGSVSTLTIQRTQQEDSAVYLCASSRDRSPYEQYFGPGTRLTVT.